The 14 T cell receptor beta chains in this list originate from one sample, sequenced in a study of blood T cells in healthy people across ages. The second PCR ran 7 to 11 cycles with a sample-barcoded 5' primer and J-beta primers. TCRdb reanalysed the 5' RACE reads using MiXCR and keeps one entry per CDR3 protein. The top ten hold 5% to 7% of the sample, which has about 1,400,000 distinct CDR3 sequences, approximately 63% seen once. What was sequenced was blood. The receptors were sampled from a man between 18 and 35 years old in good health.

The chain is built from TRBV6-5 and TRBJ2-5; unclear D gene. The assigned J gene may be wrong: the sequence end matches TRBJ2-7 better. The CDR3 totals 13 residues. Germline V CDR1 and CDR2: MNHEY, SVGAGI. The CDR3, as DNA: TGTGCCAGCAGTTACCGAATCCCCTACGAGCAGTACTTC. Encoded protein: CASSYRIPYEQYF.

J is TRBJ2-1 and V is TRBV4-1; 13 bases match TRBD2. The germline V gene encodes CDR1 MGHRA and CDR2 YSYEKL. This CDR3 is 15 amino acids long. The V segment lost 5 bases and the J segment 6 bases; nucleotides outside the gene matches: 4. The DNA of the CDR3 is TGCGCCAGCAGCACTAGCGGGAGGGCCTGCAATGAGCAGTTCTTC. Residues: CASSTSGRACNEQFF.

Comment on this clonotype: Being one base from a much bigger clone, this may be a read error. This rearrangement joins TRBV4-2 to TRBJ1-5; 8 nucleotides line up with TRBD1. Trimming took 5 bases from V and 9 from J; bases not matched to a gene: 12. This CDR3 region has 15 residues. The germline V gene has CDR1 LGHNA and CDR2 YNFKEQ. This CDR3 reads CASSDDRGSYRPQHF. The CDR3 DNA is TGTGCCAGCAGCGACGACAGGGGTTCTTACCGGCCCCAGCATTTT.

J is TRBJ1-6 and V is TRBV4-2, with a possible D match to TRBD1 (6 bases). Trimming removed 1 base from V and 10 bases from J, with 14 bases in between. The CDR3 is 15 amino acids. Per the germline V gene, CDR1 is LGHNA and CDR2 is YNFKEQ. This CDR3 is CASSQAPRGISPLHF. The CDR3 bases are TGTGCCAGCAGCCAAGCCCCCAGGGGCATATCACCCCTCCACTTT.

The CDR3 reads CASNLSPGNNSPLHF. For the CDR3, the DNA is TGTGCCAGCAACCTCAGTCCGGGGAATAATTCACCCCTCCACTTT. The V gene is TRBV2, the J gene TRBJ1-6; D is unclear. This CDR3 contains 15 residues. CDR1 is SNHLY, CDR2 FYNNEI, per germline. V was cut by 7 bases and J by 5 bases, with 15 bases left in between.

The chain links TRBV10-3 to TRBJ2-1; D is uncertain. Germline values: CDR1 ENHRY, CDR2 SYGVKD. The V end lost 7 bases, the J end lost 7 bases, and 8 bases lay between the germline ends. This CDR3 is built from 11 residues. The CDR3 DNA reads TGTGCCATCATGCAAGATAATGAGCAGTTCTTC. Protein sequence: CAIMQDNEQFF.

The V and J genes are TRBV10-1 and TRBJ2-3, with TRBD1 matching over 7 bases. Trimming cost V 6 bases and J 0 bases; bases outside gene matches: 6. The germline V gene has CDR1 WNHNN and CDR2 SYGVQD (reference sequence). This CDR3 is 15 amino acids long. In DNA, the CDR3 is TGCGCCAGCAGGGAAGGGACAGCTAGCACAGATACGCAGTATTTT. It specifies CASREGTASTDTQYF.

The chain carries TRBV6-5 and TRBJ1-2, with TRBD1 as a possible D gene (5 bases). Germline-derived CDR1 and CDR2 are MNHEY and SVGAGI. Trimming cost V 0 bases and J 4 bases, with 21 bases left between them. The CDR3 is made up of 18 amino acids. The CDR3 region is CASSYSRGTQDTFYGYTF. CDR3 bases: TGTGCCAGCAGTTACTCAAGAGGCACACAGGATACTTTCTATGGCTACACCTTC.

This chain uses TRBV21-1 with TRBJ2-7; the table assigns TRBD2, which was not confirmed against the DNA. The tail of the sequence fits TRBJ2-5 better, so the J call may be wrong. TRBV21-1 is reported as a pseudogene. The CDR3 contains 17 residues. CDR3 sequence: CASSKGPSGSIGETQYF. The CDR3 nucleotides read TGTGCCAGCAGCAAAGGTCCTAGCGGGAGTATTGGAGAGACCCAGTACTTC.

This clonotype showed up just a few times. CDR3 in DNA: TGTGCCAGCAGCTTAGGAAGTCTTAGCTCCTATAATTCACCCCTCCACTTT. This sequence encodes CASSLGSLSSYNSPLHF. The chain couples TRBV13 to TRBJ1-6; D unresolved. Trimming removed 0 bases at V and 0 bases at J, with 9 bases between. From germline, CDR1 is PRHDT and CDR2 FYEKMQ (reference sequence). The CDR3 runs 17 residues.

J is TRBJ2-7 and V is TRBV7-2, with 8 positions matching TRBD2. CDR3 length equals 13 residues. Germline lookup yields CDR1 SGHTA and CDR2 FQGNSA. V gave up 3 bases and J gave up 7 bases; unmatched junction bases: 5. CDR3 nucleotide sequence: TGTGCCAGCAGCTTCACGGGAGGGAGGGAGCAGTACTTC. Its protein product is CASSFTGGREQYF.

In the case of this clonotype: The junction departs from the called germline gene at one end, perhaps through a read error. The chain couples TRBV5-1 to TRBJ2-7; D is unresolved. The CDR3 loop spans 13 amino acids. Germline CDR1 reads SGHRS; CDR2 reads YFSETQ. CDR3 DNA: TGCGCCAGCAGCTTGGGGGCCGGCTACAAGCAGTACTTC. This translates into CASSLGAGYKQYF. The full variable domain, its missing parts supplied by reference TRBV5-1 and TRBJ2-7, is KAGVTQTPRYLIKTRGQQVTLSCSPISGHRSVSWYQQTPGQGLQFLFEYFSETQRNKGNFPGRFSGRQFSNSRSEMNVSTLELGDSALYLCASSLGAGYKQYFGPGTRLTVT.

The chain joins TRBV7-6 to TRBJ2-1, with D possibly TRBD2 on 6 matching bases. CDR3 length: 20 residues. Between the trimmed V and J ends, which lost 1 base and 2 bases, there was a span of 24 bases. CDR1 is SGHVS, CDR2 FNYEAQ, per germline. The CDR3 protein is CASSLDLLGLVGGPYNEQFF. In DNA form, the CDR3 reads TGTGCCAGCAGCTTAGATTTGTTGGGGCTAGTGGGGGGTCCCTACAATGAGCAGTTCTTC.

This clonotype appeared many times. The rearrangement joins TRBV6-5 to TRBJ2-7, with 13 bases matching TRBD2. The CDR3 spans 15 residues. V was pared by 7 bases and J by 0 bases, with 3 bases of the junction left unmatched. Germline loops: CDR1 MNHEY, CDR2 SVGAGI. The CDR3 region has the DNA TGTGCCAGCACCCGGACTAGCGGGAGCTCCTACGAGCAGTACTTC. Translated: CASTRTSGSSYEQYF.